A selection of T cell receptor beta chains follows, all from one sample in a study of blood T cells in healthy people across ages. TCRdb passed the 5' RACE reads through MiXCR, listing each CDR3 protein once. The sample consists of around 1,000,000 distinct CDR3 sequences, approximately 38% of them appearing once. Sequencing was carried out using blood. All receptors come from a man aged 18 to 29 in good health. Each CDR3 is given with its conserved first and last residue. Each record gives: V gene, clone size, D gene, J gene, CDR3 DNA, CDR3 protein. D genes are given only for firm matches. Part of the rows lack a size; the others show once, few, many or a class for expanded clones.

TRBV6-1,few,.,TRBJ2-7,TGTGCCAGCAGTGGGGACTCACCCGACGAGCAGTACTTC,CASSGDSPDEQYF
TRBV4-2,.,.,TRBJ1-6,TGTGCCAGCAGCCAAGATCCTATAAGGGCCCGGTCGGATAATTCGCCCCTCCACTTT,CASSQDPIRARSDNSPLHF
TRBV28,.,TRBD1,TRBJ2-7,TGTGCCAGCGGAAACAGGGGTTCAATCTCCGAGCAGTACTTC,CASGNRGSISEQYF
TRBV5-5,once,.,TRBJ2-7,TGTGCCAGCAGCTTGGCGGAGGGATCCCACTACGAGCAGTACTTC,CASSLAEGSHYEQYF
TRBV2,.,.,TRBJ2-7,TGTGCCAGCAGTGAAAGGGGACTCCCTCCCTACTTGACGTACTTC,CASSERGLPPYLTYF
TRBV5-6,.,.,TRBJ2-7,TGTGCCAGCAGTTCGGCTCCGGACAGCTACTACGAGCAGTACTTC,CASSSAPDSYYEQYF
TRBV10-3,.,.,TRBJ1-1,TGTGCCATCAGTGATGAAACAGCCTCGAACACTGAAGCTTTCTTT,CAISDETASNTEAFF
TRBV11-2,.,.,TRBJ2-1,TGTGCCAGCAGCCCAGGACGTCCCCCGGGCGTTGAGCAGTTCTTC,CASSPGRPPGVEQFF
TRBV7-2,.,TRBD2,TRBJ2-7,TGTGCCAGCAGCTTATTTTACGGGACTAGCGGCTACAATGAGCAGTACTTC,CASSLFYGTSGYNEQYF
TRBV20-1,.,TRBD1,TRBJ2-1,TGCAGTGCAGGACAGGGAGCGAATGAGCAGTTCTTC,CSAGQGANEQFF
TRBV12-3/TRBV12-4,few,TRBD1,TRBJ2-5,TGTGCCAGCAGTTTTCCGGGACAGGGGCCGGAGACCCAGTACTTC,CASSFPGQGPETQYF
TRBV20-1,.,.,TRBJ1-1,TGCAGTGCTAGCAGTCAGCTGGGGGGTACTGAAGCTTTCTTT,CSASSQLGGTEAFF
TRBV20-1,.,TRBD2,TRBJ2-2,TGCAGTGCCCAGGGACTAGCGGAGAGAGCGAACACCGGGGAGCTGTTTTTT,CSAQGLAERANTGELFF
TRBV6-2/TRBV6-3,once,.,TRBJ1-5,TGTGCCAGCCACCGTACGTTGGAGGGCAATCAGCCCCAGCATTTT,CASHRTLEGNQPQHF
TRBV2,.,.,TRBJ1-2,TGTGCCAGCTGTGAGGTGGAGGCCTTGGGCTACACCTTC,CASCEVEALGYTF
TRBV25-1,.,.,TRBJ2-5,TGTGCCAGCAGTGGTAGAGAGACCCAGTACTTC,CASSGRETQYF
TRBV9,.,.,TRBJ1-2,TGTGCCAGCAGCGTAGAGGAGGGGCGCGGCGGCTACACCTTC,CASSVEEGRGGYTF
TRBV29-1,.,TRBD1,TRBJ1-5,TGCAGCGTTGTTACAGGGGGCGCGGGTCAGCCCCAGCATTTT,CSVVTGGAGQPQHF
TRBV29-1,.,TRBD2,TRBJ2-7,TGCAGCGTTGCTAGCGGGGGGGCCTACAATGAGCAGTACTTC,CSVASGGAYNEQYF
TRBV12-3/TRBV12-4,few,.,TRBJ2-3,TGTGCCAGCAGGATTAGCGTGTTGGCAGATACGCAGTATTTT,CASRISVLADTQYF
TRBV7-2,.,TRBD2,TRBJ2-7,TGTGCCAGCAGCATAGCGGGGGGCCCCCCCGAGCAGTACTTC,CASSIAGGPPEQYF
TRBV19,.,.,TRBJ2-1,TGTGCCAGTAGTATAGGACAGACTAATGTAAAGGAGCAGTTCTTC,CASSIGQTNVKEQFF
TRBV7-7,.,.,TRBJ2-1,TGTGCCAGCAGCCGAAGTCCGGGGGATGAGCAGTTCTTC,CASSRSPGDEQFF
TRBV7-2,.,.,TRBJ2-5,TGTGCCAGCAGCTTAGAGATTGAAGAGACCCAGTACTTC,CASSLEIEETQYF
TRBV6-1,few,TRBD1,TRBJ2-7,TGTGCCAGCAGCATACCACCCACAGGGGGGTACGAGCAGTACTTC,CASSIPPTGGYEQYF
TRBV4-3,.,.,TRBJ2-1,TGCGCCAGCAGCCAAGATCAGGACGATGAGCAGTTCTTC,CASSQDQDDEQFF
TRBV5-1,.,TRBD2,TRBJ2-3,TGCGCCAGCAGCTACACTACTAGCGGGGGGCGCACAGATACGCAGTATTTT,CASSYTTSGGRTDTQYF
TRBV7-2,.,.,TRBJ1-4,TGTGCCAGCAGCCTGCAGGGTGGAGAGGGTAATGAAAAACTGTTTTTT,CASSLQGGEGNEKLFF
TRBV27,few,.,TRBJ1-2,TGTGCCAGCAGTAATAGGGTTAACTATGGCTACACCTTC,CASSNRVNYGYTF
TRBV7-9,many,.,TRBJ1-1,TGTGCCAGCACCGCTAGCCAGGAACACACTGAAGCTTTCTTT,CASTASQEHTEAFF
TRBV11-1,few,TRBD1,TRBJ2-7,TGTGCCAGCAGCTCACCGGGACAGAGCTCCTACGAGCAGTACTTC,CASSSPGQSSYEQYF
TRBV20-1,few,.,TRBJ1-2,TGCAGTGCTAGAGACCAGGGTCACTATGGCTACACCTTC,CSARDQGHYGYTF
TRBV5-1,.,TRBD2,TRBJ2-7,TGCGCCAGCAGCCCCCTCCTAGCGGGGGGATTAAATGAGCAGTACTTC,CASSPLLAGGLNEQYF
TRBV18,.,.,TRBJ1-5,TGTGCCAGCTCAGAAGTCGGCAATAGCAATCAGCCCCAGCATTTT,CASSEVGNSNQPQHF
TRBV7-2,many,.,TRBJ1-4,TGTGCCAGCAGCTTAACCGGACGGCGAGGACTTGGAGAAAAACTGTTTTTT,CASSLTGRRGLGEKLFF
TRBV11-2,.,.,TRBJ2-2,TGTGCCAGCAGCTTGTCCCTCACCGGGGAGCTGTTTTTT,CASSLSLTGELFF
TRBV12-3/TRBV12-4,.,.,TRBJ2-2,TGTGCCAGCACCACAACGTGGTCGGGACCCGCTGAGCTGTTTTTT,CASTTTWSGPAELFF
TRBV7-6,few,.,TRBJ2-7,TGTGCCAGCAGCTTAGTCTCGCGAGGGTACACCTCCTACGAGCAGTACTTC,CASSLVSRGYTSYEQYF
TRBV7-2,few,.,TRBJ1-1,TGTGCCAGCAGACCCAAATCGGGGGGGAACACTGAAGCTTTCTTT,CASRPKSGGNTEAFF
TRBV20-1,.,.,TRBJ1-2,TGCAGTGCTAGAGACAACGGCGCTTGGAGGGATGGCTACACCTTC,CSARDNGAWRDGYTF
TRBV6-2/TRBV6-3,.,TRBD1,TRBJ1-6,TGTGCCAGCAGTTACTCGACAGGGAGATCACCCCTCCACTTT,CASSYSTGRSPLHF